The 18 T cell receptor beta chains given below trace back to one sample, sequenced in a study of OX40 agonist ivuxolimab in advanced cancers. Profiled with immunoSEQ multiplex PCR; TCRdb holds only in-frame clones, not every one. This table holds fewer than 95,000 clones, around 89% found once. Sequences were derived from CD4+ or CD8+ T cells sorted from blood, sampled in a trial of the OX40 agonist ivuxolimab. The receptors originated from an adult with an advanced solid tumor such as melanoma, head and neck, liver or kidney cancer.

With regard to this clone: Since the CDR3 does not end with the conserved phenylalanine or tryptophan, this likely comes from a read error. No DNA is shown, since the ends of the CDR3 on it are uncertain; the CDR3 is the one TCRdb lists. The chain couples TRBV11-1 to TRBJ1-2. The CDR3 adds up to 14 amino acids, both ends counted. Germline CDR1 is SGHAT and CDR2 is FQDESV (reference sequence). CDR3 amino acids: CASSQDPKAGKTYG.

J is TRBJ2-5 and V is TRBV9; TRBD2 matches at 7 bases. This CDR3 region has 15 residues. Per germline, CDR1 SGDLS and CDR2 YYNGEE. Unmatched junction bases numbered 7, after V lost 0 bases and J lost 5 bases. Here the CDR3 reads CASSVGAGDTETQYF. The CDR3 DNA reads TGTGCCAGCAGCGTAGGGGCGGGAGATACGGAGACCCAGTACTTC.

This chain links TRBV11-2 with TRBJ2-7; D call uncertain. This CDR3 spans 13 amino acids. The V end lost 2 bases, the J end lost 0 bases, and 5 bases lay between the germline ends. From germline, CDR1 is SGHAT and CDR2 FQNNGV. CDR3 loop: CASSLYPSYEQYF. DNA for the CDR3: TGTGCCAGCAGCTTATACCCCTCCTACGAGCAGTACTTC.

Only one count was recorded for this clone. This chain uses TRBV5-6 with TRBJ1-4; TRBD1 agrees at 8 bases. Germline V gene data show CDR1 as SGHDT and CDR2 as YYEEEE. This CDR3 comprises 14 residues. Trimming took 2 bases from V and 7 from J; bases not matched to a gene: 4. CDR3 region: CASSLRQGSEKLFF. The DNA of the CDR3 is TGTGCCAGCAGCTTAAGACAGGGGAGTGAAAAACTGTTTTTT.

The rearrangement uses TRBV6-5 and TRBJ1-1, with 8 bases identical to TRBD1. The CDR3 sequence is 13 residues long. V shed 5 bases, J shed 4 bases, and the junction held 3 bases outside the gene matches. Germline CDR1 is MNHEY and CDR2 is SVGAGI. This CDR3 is CASSNTGGTEAFF. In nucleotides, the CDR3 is TGTGCCAGCAGTAACACAGGGGGCACTGAAGCTTTCTTT.

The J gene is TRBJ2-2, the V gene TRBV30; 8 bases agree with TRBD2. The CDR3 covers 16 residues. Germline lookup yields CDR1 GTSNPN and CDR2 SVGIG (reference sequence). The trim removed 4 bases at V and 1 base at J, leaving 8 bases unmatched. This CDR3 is CAWKDHTSGNTGELFF. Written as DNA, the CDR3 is TGTGCCTGGAAGGATCACACTAGCGGGAACACCGGGGAGCTGTTTTTT. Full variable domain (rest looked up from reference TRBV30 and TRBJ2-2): SQTIHQWPATLVQPVGSPLSLECTVEGTSNPNLYWYRQAAGRGLQLLFYSVGIGQISSEVPQNLSASRPQDRQFILSSKKLLLSDSGFYLCAWKDHTSGNTGELFFGEGSRLTVL.

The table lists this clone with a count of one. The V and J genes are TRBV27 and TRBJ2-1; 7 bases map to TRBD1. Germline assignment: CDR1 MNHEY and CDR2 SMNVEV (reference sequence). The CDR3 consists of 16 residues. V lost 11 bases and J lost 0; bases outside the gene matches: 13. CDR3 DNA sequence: TGTGCCTGTAAGCAAGGGGGCGCGAGCTCCTACAATGAGCAGTTCTTC. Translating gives CACKQGGASSYNEQFF.

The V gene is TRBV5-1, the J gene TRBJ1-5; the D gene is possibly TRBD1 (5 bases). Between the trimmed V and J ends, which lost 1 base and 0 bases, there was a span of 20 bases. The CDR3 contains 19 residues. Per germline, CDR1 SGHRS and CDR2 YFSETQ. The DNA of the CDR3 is TGCGCCAGCAGCTTGCAACCGGTCGGGGACTTCTTTAGCAATCAGCCCCAGCATTTT. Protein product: CASSLQPVGDFFSNQPQHF.

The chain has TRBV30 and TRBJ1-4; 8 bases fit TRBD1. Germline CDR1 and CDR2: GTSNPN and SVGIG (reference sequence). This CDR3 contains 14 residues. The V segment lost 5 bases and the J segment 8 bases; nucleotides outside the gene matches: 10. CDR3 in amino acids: CAWLSGGAGEKLFF. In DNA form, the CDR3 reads TGTGCCTGGCTATCAGGGGGCGCGGGCGAAAAACTGTTTTTT. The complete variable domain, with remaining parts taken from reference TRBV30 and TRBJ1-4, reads SQTIHQWPATLVQPVGSPLSLECTVEGTSNPNLYWYRQAAGRGLQLLFYSVGIGQISSEVPQNLSASRPQDRQFILSSKKLLLSDSGFYLCAWLSGGAGEKLFFGSGTQLSVL.

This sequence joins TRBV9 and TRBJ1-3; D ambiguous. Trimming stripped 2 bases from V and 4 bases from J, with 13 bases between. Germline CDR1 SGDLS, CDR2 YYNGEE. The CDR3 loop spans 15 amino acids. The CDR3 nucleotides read TGTGCCAGCAGCGTCGGGTTATCGGGCGGAAACACCATATATTTT. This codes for CASSVGLSGGNTIYF. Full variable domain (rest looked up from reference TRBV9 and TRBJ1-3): DSGVTQTPKHLITATGQRVTLRCSPRSGDLSVYWYQQSLDQGLQFLIQYYNGEERAKGNILERFSAQQFPDLHSELNLSSLELGDSALYFCASSVGLSGGNTIYFGEGSWLTVV.

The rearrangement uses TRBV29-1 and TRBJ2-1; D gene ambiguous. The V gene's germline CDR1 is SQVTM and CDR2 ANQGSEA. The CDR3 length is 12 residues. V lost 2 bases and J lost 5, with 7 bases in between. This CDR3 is CSVELVDNEQFF. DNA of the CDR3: TGCAGCGTTGAACTGGTTGACAATGAGCAGTTCTTC.

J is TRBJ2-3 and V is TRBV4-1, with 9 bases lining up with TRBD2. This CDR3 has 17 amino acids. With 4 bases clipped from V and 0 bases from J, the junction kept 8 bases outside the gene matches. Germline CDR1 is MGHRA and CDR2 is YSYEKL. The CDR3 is CASSPVGLARSTDTQYF. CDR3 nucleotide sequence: TGCGCCAGCAGCCCTGTGGGACTAGCTCGTAGCACAGATACGCAGTATTTT.

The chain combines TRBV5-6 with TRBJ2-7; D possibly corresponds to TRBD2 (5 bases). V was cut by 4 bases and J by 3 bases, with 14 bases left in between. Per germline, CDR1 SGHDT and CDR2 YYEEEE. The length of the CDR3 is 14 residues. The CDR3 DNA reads TGTGCCAGCAGCATAGAGAGCGGAATCTACGAGCAGTACTTC. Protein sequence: CASSIESGIYEQYF.

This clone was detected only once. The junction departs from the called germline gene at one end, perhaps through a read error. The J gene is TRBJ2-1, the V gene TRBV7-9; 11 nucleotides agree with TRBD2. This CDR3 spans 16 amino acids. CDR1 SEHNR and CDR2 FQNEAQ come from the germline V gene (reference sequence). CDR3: CASSSSGGTSGRELFF. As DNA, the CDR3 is TGTGCCAGCAGCTCTTCGGGCGGGACTAGCGGCAGGGAGCTGTTCTTC.

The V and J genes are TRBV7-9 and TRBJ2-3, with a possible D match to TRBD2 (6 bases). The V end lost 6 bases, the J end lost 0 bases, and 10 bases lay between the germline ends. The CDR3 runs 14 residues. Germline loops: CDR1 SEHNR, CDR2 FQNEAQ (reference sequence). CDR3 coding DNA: TGTGCCAGCAGGGTGCGGGATAGCACAGATACGCAGTATTTT. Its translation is CASRVRDSTDTQYF.

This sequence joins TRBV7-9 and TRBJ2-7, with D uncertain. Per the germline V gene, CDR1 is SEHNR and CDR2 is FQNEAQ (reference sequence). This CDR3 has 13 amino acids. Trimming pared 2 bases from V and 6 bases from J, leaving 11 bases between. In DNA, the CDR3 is TGTGCCAGCAGCTTATCCACCTTTCCCGAGCAGTACTTC. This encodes CASSLSTFPEQYF.

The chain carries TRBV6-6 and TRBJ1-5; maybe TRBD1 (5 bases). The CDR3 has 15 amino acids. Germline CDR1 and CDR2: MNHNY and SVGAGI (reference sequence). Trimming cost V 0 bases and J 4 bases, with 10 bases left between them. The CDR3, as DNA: TGTGCCAGCAGTTACTCCCGGGACGCTAATCAGCCCCAGCATTTT. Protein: CASSYSRDANQPQHF.

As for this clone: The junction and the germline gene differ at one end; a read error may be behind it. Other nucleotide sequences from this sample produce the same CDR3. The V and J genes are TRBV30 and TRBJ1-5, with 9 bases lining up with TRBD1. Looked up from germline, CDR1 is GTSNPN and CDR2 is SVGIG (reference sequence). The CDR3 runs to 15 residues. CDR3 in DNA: TGTGCCTGGAAGAGCCGGGACAGGGTGTACCAGCCCCAACATTTT. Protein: CAWKSRDRVYQPQHF.